A selection of T cell receptor beta chains follows, all from one sample in a study of T cell changes during pregnancy in multiple sclerosis. Repertoires were generated with immunoSEQ multiplex PCR, while TCRdb's copy carries only in-frame clones and drops some. The sample shows some 70,000 clones, around nine tenths of them seen only once. Source: peripheral blood, taken in the second trimester of pregnancy. Receptors originate from a female donor in good health, enrolled as a control in a pregnancy study. CDR3s include the opening cysteine and the closing phenylalanine or tryptophan. The D gene is left open where the match is weak. Size tells how often a clone was seen (once, few, many) or the class of an expanded clone, and some rows leave it out.

D,size,J,V,DNA,CDR3
TRBD1,NA,TRBJ1-2,TRBV6-5,TGTGCCAGCAGGGGGGGGGACAGGGGCTACACCTTC,CASRGGDRGYTF
NA,NA,TRBJ1-1,TRBV2,TGTGCCAGCTTGGAGGGATGGACTGAAGCTTTCTTT,CASLEGWTEAFF
NA,NA,TRBJ2-2,TRBV7-9,TGTGCCAGCAGCTTAGGGAACACGGAGTTCGGCACCGGGGAGCTGTTTTTT,CASSLGNTEFGTGELFF
TRBD1,NA,TRBJ2-5,TRBV7-7,TGTGCTAGCAGCTTCTCCCGACAGGGTGGAGAGACCCAGTACTTC,CASSFSRQGGETQYF
NA,NA,TRBJ1-2,TRBV6-6,TGTGCCAGCAGTCAGACACAGACCGACTATAACTATGGCTACACCTTC,CASSQTQTDYNYGYTF
TRBD1,many,TRBJ1-6,TRBV4-3,TGCGCCAGCAGCCCTAGACAGGGAATTTATTCACCCCTCCACTTT,CASSPRQGIYSPLHF
NA,once,TRBJ1-1,TRBV28,TGTGCCACCTCGCCCAGATATACTGAAGCTTTCTTT,CATSPRYTEAFF
NA,NA,TRBJ1-5,TRBV2,TGTGCCAGCAGTGACTTGGAGGGCGGGCAGCCCCAGCATTTT,CASSDLEGGQPQHF
NA,NA,TRBJ2-7,TRBV19,TGTGCCAGTAGTCCCGGACTCCTCTACGAGCAGTACTTC,CASSPGLLYEQYF
TRBD1,NA,TRBJ2-1,TRBV6-1,TGTGCCAGCTTACAGGGGGGAAAGATAGAGCAGTTCTTC,CASLQGGKIEQFF
TRBD1,NA,TRBJ2-1,TRBV19,TGTGCCAGTAGTATGGGAACGACAGGGATTAAAGGGTACAATGAGCAGTTCTTC,CASSMGTTGIKGYNEQFF
TRBD2,NA,TRBJ2-1,TRBV5-1,TGCGCCAGCAGCTATGTGGCGGGGGCCTACAATGAGCAGTTCTTC,CASSYVAGAYNEQFF
NA,NA,TRBJ1-1,TRBV7-3,TGTGCCAGCAGCAGAACAGGGAACACTGAAGCTTTCTTT,CASSRTGNTEAFF
NA,NA,TRBJ1-5,TRBV7-9,TGTGCCAGCAGCTTCGGTTTGAATCAGCCCCAGCATTTT,CASSFGLNQPQHF
NA,once,TRBJ2-4,TRBV7-7,TGTGCTAGCAGCTTGTTGTACGACCTAGCGACAGCCAAAAACATTCAGTACTTC,CASSLLYDLATAKNIQYF
NA,NA,TRBJ1-2,TRBV5-1,TGCGCCAGCAGCCCCGGCGGCTATGGCTACACCTTC,CASSPGGYGYTF
TRBD2,NA,TRBJ2-7,TRBV6-5,TGTGCCAGCCAGGGCGGGGGGGGTACCTACGAGCAGTACTTC,CASQGGGGTYEQYF
NA,NA,TRBJ1-1,TRBV7-9,TGTGCCAGCAGCCATAGGGGAACAGGACAGAACACTGAAGCTTTCTTT,CASSHRGTGQNTEAFF
NA,NA,TRBJ2-1,TRBV28,TGTGCCAGCAGTCACAGGTACAATGAGCAGTTCTTC,CASSHRYNEQFF
NA,NA,TRBJ2-5,TRBV4-3,TGCGCCAGCAGCCAAATGCGGGGTTTTAGGGAGACCCAGTACTTC,CASSQMRGFRETQYF
TRBD1,NA,TRBJ1-2,TRBV4-2,TGTGCCAGCAGCCAGGCCGGGACAGACGTTGCCTATGGCTACACCTTC,CASSQAGTDVAYGYTF
NA,NA,TRBJ2-3,TRBV18,TGTGCCAGCTCACCCGCGGGTGAGGGCACAGATACGCAGTATTTT,CASSPAGEGTDTQYF
TRBD2,NA,TRBJ2-5,TRBV2,TGTGCCAGCGGTCCCCAGCGGGGTAAGGGGGAGACCCAGTACTTC,CASGPQRGKGETQYF
NA,NA,TRBJ1-2,TRBV18,TGTGCCAGCGCGCCTGCGCCAGGGATTGGCTACACCTTC,CASAPAPGIGYTF
NA,NA,TRBJ1-3,TRBV7-8,TGTGCCAGCAGCTTGGGGCCAGGGGCCTCTGGAAACACCATATATTTT,CASSLGPGASGNTIYF
NA,NA,TRBJ1-5,TRBV30,TGTGCCTGGAGTGTACCCAGGGGCCATCAGCCCCAGCATTTT,CAWSVPRGHQPQHF
NA,NA,TRBJ1-4,TRBV5-1,TGCGCCAGCAGCTCAGGGAGGTCCAATGAAAAACTGTTTTTT,CASSSGRSNEKLFF